This T cell receptor (beta chain) was retrieved from a study of blood T cell repertoires in COVID-19. Study in general: COVID-19 samples from acute and convalescent phases originated in the United States, Italy and Spain. T cells, B-cell-depleted T cells, or PBMCs provided the cDNA or gDNA that served as material.

The CDR3 length is 15 residues. J gave up 2 bases and V 1 base, and 4 bases lay outside the gene matches. Germline CDR1 reads LNHNV; CDR2 reads YYDKDF (reference sequence). In the study's own analysis: Cell counts per sample came from amplifying reference gene primers. Sequenced by immunoSEQ multiplex PCR; TCRdb stores in-frame clones only, minus some. V, J and clone size reflect that table, while D and trimming were determined from the DNA. Seen here are about 69,000 clones, approximately 79% observed once, and the top ten hold more than 15%. The sample comprised peripheral blood. The TCR comes from a man between 60 and 75 years old with acute or convalescent COVID-19. The genes are TRBV15 and TRBJ2-7, with 8 bases lining up with TRBD1. The CDR3 DNA sequence: TGTGCCACCAGCAGAGGGGGACAGGTTACCTACGAGCAGTACTTC. It specifies CATSRGGQVTYEQYF.